This is a list of T cell receptor beta chains from one sample in a study of control samples from healthy donors and cancer patients. Assay used: immunoSEQ multiplex PCR; TCRdb lists only in-frame clones, some missing. The sample lists some 120,000 clones, around 87% occurring once. Sequenced: PBMCs. The source is a woman in her fifties or sixties with colorectal cancer. CDR3s include the opening cysteine and the closing phenylalanine or tryptophan. The order of the fields is CDR3 protein, CDR3 DNA, D gene, clone size, V gene, J gene. D genes are given only for firm matches. Not every row has a clone size; where given, it reads once, few, many or a size class.

CASRPANRGGETQYF	TGTGCCAGCCGCCCAGCCAACAGGGGTGGGGAGACCCAGTACTTC	TRBD1	-	TRBV27	TRBJ2-5
CASSLAGLSNQPQHF	TGTGCCAGCAGCTTGGCGGGGCTTAGCAATCAGCCCCAGCATTTT	-	-	TRBV9	TRBJ1-5
CASSISRQGYQPQHF	TGTGCCAGTAGTATAAGTCGACAGGGATACCAGCCCCAGCATTTT	TRBD1	-	TRBV19	TRBJ1-5
CASSATGGNYGYTF	TGTGCCAGCAGCGCAACAGGGGGCAACTATGGCTACACCTTC	TRBD1	-	TRBV9	TRBJ1-2
CASSLGGGRGRETQYF	TGTGCCAGCAGCTTGGGCGGGGGCAGGGGGCGTGAGACCCAGTACTTC	-	-	TRBV5-8	TRBJ2-5
CASSVGLSKGEYQETQYF	TGTGCCAGCAGCGTAGGATTATCAAAGGGGGAGTACCAAGAGACCCAGTACTTC	-	few	TRBV9	TRBJ2-5
CASSTLGANEQFF	TGCGCCAGCAGCACCCTCGGTGCCAATGAGCAGTTCTTC	-	-	TRBV5-1	TRBJ2-1
CASSRPPGQYF	TGTGCCAGCAGCCGGCCCCCGGGGCAGTACTTC	-	-	TRBV11-2	TRBJ2-7
CASSLFHQGLNTEAFF	TGCGCCAGCAGCTTGTTTCATCAGGGATTGAACACTGAAGCTTTCTTT	-	-	TRBV5-1	TRBJ1-1
CATRKGPTSTDTQYF	TGTGCCACACGTAAAGGCCCGACTAGCACAGATACGCAGTATTTT	-	-	TRBV24-1	TRBJ2-3
CASSRANIQYF	TGTGCCAGCAGCCGTGCCAACATTCAGTACTTC	-	-	TRBV11-2	TRBJ2-4
CASGLGGAGLSETQYF	TGTGCTAGTGGTTTGGGGGGGGCGGGTCTTTCAGAGACCCAGTACTTC	-	-	TRBV12-5	TRBJ2-5
CASSSLVTSGSTDTQYF	TGTGCCAGCAGCTCCCTAGTCACTAGCGGCAGCACAGATACGCAGTATTTT	TRBD2	-	TRBV7-8	TRBJ2-3
CASRSFLAGGLSYNEQFF	TGTGCCAGCAGAAGCTTTCTAGCGGGGGGCCTCTCCTACAATGAGCAGTTCTTC	TRBD2	-	TRBV7-9	TRBJ2-1
CASSLEDGGTEAFF	TGCGCCAGCAGCTTGGAGGATGGCGGCACTGAAGCTTTCTTT	-	-	TRBV5-1	TRBJ1-1
CAWAWDSSTDTQYF	TGTGCCTGGGCCTGGGACTCTAGCACAGATACGCAGTATTTT	-	-	TRBV30	TRBJ2-3